The clone carrying this T cell receptor beta chain was seen more than once but under ten times. The germline V gene encodes CDR1 SGHAT and CDR2 FQDESV (reference sequence). This CDR3 has 15 amino acids. This sample stems from a study of blood T cells in healthy people across ages. It was with a sample-barcoded 5' primer and a J-beta primer mix that a second PCR of roughly 7 to 12 cycles was run. Every cDNA was tagged by a template-switch adaptor with 12 random nucleotides. A single record per CDR3 protein comes from TCRdb applying MiXCR to the 5' RACE reads. The sample consists of 1,800,000 or so distinct CDR3 sequences, roughly two fifths of them appearing once.

This sequence joins TRBV11-1 and TRBJ2-4, with TRBD2 as a possible D gene (6 bases). The assigned J gene may be wrong: the sequence end matches TRBJ2-7 better. This TCR was sampled from a human donor in good health. Sequencing was done on a sample of blood. CDR3 nucleotides: TGTGCCAGCAGCTTGGGACTTAGGTGGTCCTACGAGCAGTACTTC. It yields the protein CASSLGLRWSYEQYF.